A single sample is the source of the 2 T cell receptor beta chains below, sequenced in a study of identical twins. TCRdb recomputed calls from the 5' RACE reads with MiXCR, one row per CDR3 protein. The data contain 1.5 million to 2 million distinct CDR3 sequences, more than 30% of them singletons. Sequencing used cord blood. These receptor sequences come from a newborn girl in good health.

This chain joins TRBV20-1 and TRBJ2-7, with D possibly TRBD1 on 6 matching bases. This CDR3 spans 14 amino acids. Germline V CDR1 and CDR2: DFQATT, SNEGSKA (reference sequence). Trimming took 2 bases from V and 7 from J, leaving 18 bases between them. CDR3 loop: CSARSGRTVGEQYF. The CDR3, as DNA: TGCAGTGCTAGATCGGGACGGACAGTCGGAGAGCAGTACTTC.

With regard to this clonotype: The junction differs from germline at one of its ends, possibly a read error. The CDR3 bases are TGTGCCACCAGTGATAGGAGGGGGGCCTCCTACAGTGAGCAGTTCTTC. Translated: CATSDRRGASYSEQFF. The V call is TRBV24-1, the J call TRBJ2-1; D is tentatively TRBD1 or TRBD2 (6 bases each). The CDR3 has 16 amino acids. CDR1 KGHDR and CDR2 SFDVKD come from the germline V gene.